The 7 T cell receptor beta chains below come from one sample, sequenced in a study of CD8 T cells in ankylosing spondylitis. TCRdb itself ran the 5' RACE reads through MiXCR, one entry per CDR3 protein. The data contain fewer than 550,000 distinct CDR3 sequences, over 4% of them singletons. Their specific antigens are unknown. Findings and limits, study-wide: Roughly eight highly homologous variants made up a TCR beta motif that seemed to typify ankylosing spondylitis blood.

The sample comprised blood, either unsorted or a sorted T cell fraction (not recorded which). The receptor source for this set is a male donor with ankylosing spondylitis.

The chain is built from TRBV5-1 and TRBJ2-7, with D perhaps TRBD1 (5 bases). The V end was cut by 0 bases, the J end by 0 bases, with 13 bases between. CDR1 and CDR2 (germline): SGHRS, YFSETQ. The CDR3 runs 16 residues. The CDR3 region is CASSLAARAVSYEQYF. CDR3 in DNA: TGCGCCAGCAGCTTGGCTGCCAGGGCTGTCTCCTACGAGCAGTACTTC.

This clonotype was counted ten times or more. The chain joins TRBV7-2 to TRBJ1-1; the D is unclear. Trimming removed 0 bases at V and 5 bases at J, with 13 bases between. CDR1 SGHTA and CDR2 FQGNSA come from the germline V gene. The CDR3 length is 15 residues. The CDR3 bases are TGTGCCAGCAGCTTAGCGCGGTTAGGGTATACTGAAGCTTTCTTT. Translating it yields CASSLARLGYTEAFF.

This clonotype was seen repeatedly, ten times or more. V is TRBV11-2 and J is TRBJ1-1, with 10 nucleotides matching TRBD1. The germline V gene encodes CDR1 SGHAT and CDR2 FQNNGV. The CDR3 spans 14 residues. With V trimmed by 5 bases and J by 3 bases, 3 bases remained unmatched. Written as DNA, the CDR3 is TGTGCCAGCAGCACGGACAGGGGGGACACTGAAGCTTTCTTT. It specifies CASSTDRGDTEAFF.

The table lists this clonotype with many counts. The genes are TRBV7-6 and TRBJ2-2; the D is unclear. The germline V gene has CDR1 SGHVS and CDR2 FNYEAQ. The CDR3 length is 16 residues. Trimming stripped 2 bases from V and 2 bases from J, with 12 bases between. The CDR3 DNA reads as TGTGCCAGCAGCTTAAGATCAGGACGTAACACCGGGGAGCTGTTTTTT. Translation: CASSLRSGRNTGELFF.

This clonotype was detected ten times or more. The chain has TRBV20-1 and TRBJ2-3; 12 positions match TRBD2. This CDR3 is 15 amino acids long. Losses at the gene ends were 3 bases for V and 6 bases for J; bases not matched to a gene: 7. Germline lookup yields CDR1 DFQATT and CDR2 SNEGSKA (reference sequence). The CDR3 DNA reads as TGCAGTGCTAGGAGGCTAGCGGGAGGGACCGATACGCAGTATTTT. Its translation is CSARRLAGGTDTQYF.

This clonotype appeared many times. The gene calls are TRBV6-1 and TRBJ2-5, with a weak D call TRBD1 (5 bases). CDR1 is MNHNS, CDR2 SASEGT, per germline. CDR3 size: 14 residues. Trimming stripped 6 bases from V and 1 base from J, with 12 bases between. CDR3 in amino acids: CASSPTAPQETQYF. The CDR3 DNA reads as TGTGCCAGCAGCCCGACAGCCCCCCAAGAGACCCAGTACTTC.

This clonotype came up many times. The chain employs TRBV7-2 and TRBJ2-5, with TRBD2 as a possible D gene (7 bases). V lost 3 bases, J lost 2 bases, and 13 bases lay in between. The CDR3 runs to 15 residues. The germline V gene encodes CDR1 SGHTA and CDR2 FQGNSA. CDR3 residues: CASSFLGGPQETQYF. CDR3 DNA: TGTGCCAGCAGCTTTCTCGGGGGGCCTCAAGAGACCCAGTACTTC.